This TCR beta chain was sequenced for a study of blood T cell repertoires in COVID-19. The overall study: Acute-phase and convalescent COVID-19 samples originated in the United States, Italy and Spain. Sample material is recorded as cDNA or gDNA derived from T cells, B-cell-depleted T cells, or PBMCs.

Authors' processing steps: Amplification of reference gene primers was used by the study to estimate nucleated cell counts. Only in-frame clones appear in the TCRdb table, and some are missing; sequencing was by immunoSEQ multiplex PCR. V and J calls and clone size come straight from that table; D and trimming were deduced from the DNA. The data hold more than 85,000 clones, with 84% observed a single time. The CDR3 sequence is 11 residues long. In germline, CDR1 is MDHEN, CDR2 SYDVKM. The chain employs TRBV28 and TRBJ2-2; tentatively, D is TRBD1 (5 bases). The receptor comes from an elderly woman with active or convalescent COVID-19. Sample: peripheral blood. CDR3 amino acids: CSTENTGELFF. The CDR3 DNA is TGTTCGACAGAAAACACCGGGGAGCTGTTTTTT.